These 25 T cell receptor beta chains originate from one sample sequenced in a study of cytomegalovirus exposure and HLA in healthy donors (dated by TCRdb to the late 2010s). The method was the immunoSEQ multiplex PCR assay. Not all clones reach the TCRdb copy of this immuneACCESS table, which keeps in-frame sequences only. Checked studies attribute under half of the gap to unresolved V genes and leave the rest unexplained. The sample table lists some 150,000 clones, 70% to 90% of them with a count of one. Approximately 7.5% of the sample is taken by the ten largest. The sample comprised PBMCs. Receptors originate from a woman younger than 35 in good health and CMV-seropositive.

The V call is TRBV19, the J call TRBJ2-3, with a tentative D call TRBD2 (5 bases). CDR3 length equals 14 residues. Germline V gives CDR1 LNHDA, CDR2 SQIVND (reference sequence). V was clipped by 1 base and J by 6 bases, with 11 bases between them. CDR3 coding DNA: TGTGCCAGTAGTATAGGCCTAGCCGCGGATACGCAGTATTTT. This encodes CASSIGLAADTQYF. The full variable domain, completed using reference TRBV19 and TRBJ2-3, is DGGITQSPKYLFRKEGQNVTLSCEQNLNHDAMYWYRQDPGQGLRLIYYSQIVNDFQKGDIAEGYSVSREKKESFPLTVTSAQKNPTAFYLCASSIGLAADTQYFGPGTRLTVL.

The genes are TRBV2 and TRBJ2-2; a possible D gene is TRBD1 (5 bases). The V gene lost 6 bases and the J gene lost 1 base, with 6 bases spanning the gap. The CDR3 length is 13 residues. Germline V gives CDR1 SNHLY, CDR2 FYNNEI. CDR3 amino acids: CASSRENTGELFF. Written as DNA, the CDR3 is TGTGCCAGCAGCAGGGAGAACACCGGGGAGCTGTTTTTT.

This clone was found a few times. The rearrangement uses TRBV7-2 and TRBJ2-7, with 9 bases identical to TRBD1. Germline loops: CDR1 SGHTA, CDR2 FQGNSA. Germline trimming cut 3 bases from V and 4 bases from J; bases unmatched to any gene: 4. The CDR3 runs to 14 residues. The CDR3 DNA follows: TGTGCCAGCAGCTTGACAGGGGGTTTTTACGAGCAGTACTTC. This sequence encodes CASSLTGGFYEQYF. The full variable domain, rest sourced from reference TRBV7-2 and TRBJ2-7, is GAGVSQSPSNKVTEKGKDVELRCDPISGHTALYWYRQSLGQGLEFLIYFQGNSAPDKSGLPSDRFSAERTGGSVSTLTIQRTQQEDSAVYLCASSLTGGFYEQYFGPGTRLTVT.

V gene TRBV28 combines with J gene TRBJ1-2; D remains ambiguous. The CDR3 is 15 amino acids. Trimming shortened V by 6 bases and J by 8 bases, and 22 bases separated the two germline ends. The germline V gene has CDR1 MDHEN and CDR2 SYDVKM. This CDR3 is CASSTPGGAEEGYTF. The CDR3 coding sequence is TGTGCCAGCAGCACCCCAGGAGGTGCGGAGGAGGGCTACACCTTC.

This clone is a singleton in its sample. This chain connects TRBV19 to TRBJ1-5; D possibly corresponds to TRBD1 (5 bases). V was clipped by 7 bases and J by 0 bases, with 19 bases between them. The CDR3 has 17 amino acids. CDR1 is LNHDA and CDR2 is SQIVND in the germline V gene (reference sequence). CDR3 in DNA: TGTGCCAGTAAAAAAAGGGGACTGAAGGATAGCAATCAGCCCCAGCATTTT. Translated, it gives CASKKRGLKDSNQPQHF. Full variable domain (missing parts from reference TRBV19 and TRBJ1-5): DGGITQSPKYLFRKEGQNVTLSCEQNLNHDAMYWYRQDPGQGLRLIYYSQIVNDFQKGDIAEGYSVSREKKESFPLTVTSAQKNPTAFYLCASKKRGLKDSNQPQHFGDGTRLSIL.

This clone was seen a single time. The V call is TRBV19, the J call TRBJ1-2, with D possibly being TRBD1 (5 bases). Germline V gene lookup returns CDR1 LNHDA and CDR2 SQIVND (reference sequence). V lost 1 base to trimming and J lost 6 bases, with 9 bases between them. The length of the CDR3 is 13 residues. The CDR3 DNA reads as TGTGCCAGTAGTATAGGCGGGGGAAATGGCTACACCTTC. This encodes CASSIGGGNGYTF.

V and J are TRBV7-3 and TRBJ2-1, with D possibly TRBD1 on 6 matching bases. Looked up from germline, CDR1 is SGHTA and CDR2 is FQGTGA. V lost 3 bases, J lost 1 base, and 10 bases lay in between. CDR3 length: 15 residues. The CDR3 DNA follows: TGTGCCAGCAGCTTTGGGACACTTTCCTACAATGAGCAGTTCTTC. This translates into CASSFGTLSYNEQFF.

V gene TRBV30 combines with J gene TRBJ1-5; D gene unclear. Trimming left V 0 bases short and J 7 bases short, with 13 bases between. This CDR3 region has 14 residues. Germline V gene lookup returns CDR1 GTSNPN and CDR2 SVGIG (reference sequence). The DNA of the CDR3 is TGTGCCTGGAGTGTACAACGGGGTGGACAGCCCCAGCATTTT. It encodes CAWSVQRGGQPQHF.

The sample holds one count of this clone. The gene calls are TRBV5-4 and TRBJ2-3; 9 nucleotides match TRBD1. CDR1 and CDR2 from the germline V gene are SGHNT and YYREEE (reference sequence). This CDR3 spans 16 amino acids. With V trimmed by 0 bases and J by 1 base, 3 bases remained unmatched. CDR3 coding DNA: TGTGCCAGCAGCTTGGCCGGGGACAGGGGCACAGATACGCAGTATTTT. Translating it yields CASSLAGDRGTDTQYF.

This sequence joins TRBV6-5 and TRBJ1-2; weak D call: TRBD1 (5 bases). The CDR3 sequence is 13 residues long. The V and J ends lost 7 bases and 4 bases respectively, with 13 bases between them. Per the germline V gene, CDR1 is MNHEY and CDR2 is SVGAGI. CDR3 DNA: TGTGCCAGCAAGTCAACAGGAGCCTATGGCTACACCTTC. As protein: CASKSTGAYGYTF.

CDR3 sequence: CASSLYGSYINEQFF. As DNA, the CDR3 is TGTGCCAGCAGCTTATACGGGAGTTATATCAATGAGCAGTTCTTC. The chain has TRBV7-9 and TRBJ2-1; D is possibly TRBD2 (6 bases). Trimming cost V 2 bases and J 6 bases, with 14 bases left between them. This CDR3 spans 15 amino acids. Germline CDR1 SEHNR, CDR2 FQNEAQ (reference sequence).

This clone was picked up a small number of times. V gene TRBV28 combines with J gene TRBJ1-2; D is undetermined. Trimming removed 6 bases at V and 7 bases at J, with 12 bases between. The CDR3 spans 12 residues. Per germline, CDR1 MDHEN and CDR2 SYDVKM. This CDR3 is CASRTGNRGYTF. CDR3 in DNA: TGTGCCAGCAGAACCGGGAATCGTGGCTACACCTTC.

This chain joins TRBV25-1 and TRBJ1-1; TRBD1 aligns across 7 bases. Trimming cost V 4 bases and J 4 bases; bases outside gene matches: 12. Germline-derived CDR1 and CDR2 are MGHDK and SYGVNS. The CDR3 contains 16 residues. The CDR3 protein is CASSGDSGRVGTEAFF. CDR3 DNA: TGTGCCAGCAGTGGGGACAGCGGCCGAGTGGGCACTGAAGCTTTCTTT.

The chain employs TRBV7-9 and TRBJ2-7; D not resolved. Germline V gives CDR1 SEHNR, CDR2 FQNEAQ (reference sequence). V lost 1 base, J lost 3 bases, and 10 bases lay in between. The CDR3 is made up of 14 amino acids. This chain's CDR3 is CASSLGTTRYEQYF. The CDR3 DNA sequence: TGTGCCAGCAGCTTAGGTACTACCCGCTACGAGCAGTACTTC.

The V and J genes are TRBV6-1 and TRBJ2-7, with 9 bases that match TRBD2. This CDR3 contains 15 residues. Germline V gene lookup returns CDR1 MNHNS and CDR2 SASEGT. Trimming took 1 base from V and 2 from J; bases not matched to a gene: 3. The CDR3 spells CASSEGLAEAYEQYF. The CDR3, as DNA: TGTGCCAGCAGTGAAGGACTAGCGGAGGCCTACGAGCAGTACTTC.

This sequence joins TRBV6-1 and TRBJ1-1; 9 bases line up with TRBD1. V shed 11 bases, J shed 3 bases, and the junction held 7 bases outside the gene matches. In germline, CDR1 is MNHNS, CDR2 SASEGT. The CDR3 consists of 13 residues. Here the CDR3 reads CAAAGTGYTEAFF. In nucleotides, the CDR3 is TGTGCCGCCGCCGGGACAGGGTACACTGAAGCTTTCTTT.

In regard to this clone: Other DNA variants within this sample encode the same CDR3. The chain carries TRBV10-3 and TRBJ1-5, with D perhaps TRBD1 (5 bases). Looked up from germline, CDR1 is ENHRY and CDR2 is SYGVKD. The CDR3 is 15 amino acids. Trimming cost V 0 bases and J 1 base, with 7 bases left between them. CDR3: CAISESGGSNQPQHF. In DNA form, the CDR3 reads TGTGCCATCAGTGAGTCGGGGGGGAGCAATCAGCCCCAGCATTTT.

V and J are TRBV29-1 and TRBJ1-4; perhaps TRBD1 as D (6 bases). This CDR3 contains 13 residues. Germline loops: CDR1 SQVTM, CDR2 ANQGSEA. The ends were cut back, 5 bases at V and 4 bases at J, with 11 bases in the middle. The CDR3 region is CSVHGQNNEKLFF. The CDR3 nucleotides are TGCAGCGTTCACGGACAGAATAATGAAAAACTGTTTTTT.

This chain connects TRBV2 to TRBJ2-1; D perhaps matches TRBD2 (5 bases). CDR3 length: 10 amino acids. Per germline, CDR1 SNHLY and CDR2 FYNNEI. V was shortened by 5 bases and J by 15 bases, with 11 bases between the two germline ends. The chain's CDR3 is CASSTGLPFF. CDR3 DNA: TGTGCCAGCAGTACGGGGTTACCGTTCTTC.

V gene TRBV5-1 combines with J gene TRBJ2-7, with a tentative D call TRBD2 (5 bases). This CDR3 region has 14 residues. Germline lookup yields CDR1 SGHRS and CDR2 YFSETQ. V was clipped by 2 bases and J by 3 bases, with 12 bases between them. The CDR3 nucleotides read TGCGCCAGCAGCTTAGGCGGGCAGTTCTACGAGCAGTACTTC. Its translation: CASSLGGQFYEQYF. Filled out from reference TRBV5-1 and TRBJ2-7, the complete variable domain reads KAGVTQTPRYLIKTRGQQVTLSCSPISGHRSVSWYQQTPGQGLQFLFEYFSETQRNKGNFPGRFSGRQFSNSRSEMNVSTLELGDSALYLCASSLGGQFYEQYFGPGTRLTVT.

The rearrangement joins TRBV29-1 to TRBJ2-3; D not certain. CDR1 and CDR2 from the germline V gene are SQVTM and ANQGSEA. CDR3 length: 15 residues. Trimming left V 6 bases short and J 2 bases short, with 18 bases between. CDR3 sequence: CSVKFLNPPTDTQYF. In DNA form, the CDR3 reads TGCAGCGTGAAGTTTCTAAACCCCCCCACAGATACGCAGTATTTT.

The V gene is TRBV6-1, the J gene TRBJ2-3; D remains unclear. Trimming left V 3 bases short and J 3 bases short, with 13 bases between. This CDR3 contains 15 residues. Germline CDR1 is MNHNS and CDR2 is SASEGT. The CDR3 is CASSEGVRQTDTQYF. The CDR3 bases are TGTGCCAGCAGTGAGGGCGTTCGTCAGACAGATACGCAGTATTTT.

This clone was picked up one time. The V call is TRBV9, the J call TRBJ1-1; 8 bases align to TRBD1. The trim removed 1 base at V and 3 bases at J, leaving 2 bases unmatched. CDR3 length: 14 residues. The V gene's germline CDR1 is SGDLS and CDR2 YYNGEE. The CDR3 sequence is CASSVRGQDTEAFF. CDR3 DNA sequence: TGTGCCAGCAGCGTAAGGGGACAGGACACTGAAGCTTTCTTT.

The chain couples TRBV28 to TRBJ2-3; 8 bases are a match to TRBD2. There are 17 residues in the CDR3. CDR1 and CDR2 from the germline V gene are MDHEN and SYDVKM. Losses at the gene ends were 5 bases for V and 2 bases for J; bases not matched to a gene: 12. CDR3 nucleotides: TGTGCCAGCAGTCTTACTAGCGGTCAGCCTTACACAGATACGCAGTATTTT. It yields the protein CASSLTSGQPYTDTQYF.

This clone was picked up one time. V gene TRBV6-5 combines with J gene TRBJ2-7; 9 positions match TRBD1. The V and J ends lost 7 bases and 0 bases, in that order; junction bases with no gene match: 7. Germline V CDR1 and CDR2: MNHEY, SVGAGI. The CDR3 has 15 amino acids. CDR3 DNA: TGTGCCAGCATACCGGGACAGGGAAGCTCCTACGAGCAGTACTTC. Protein product: CASIPGQGSSYEQYF.